The 3 T cell receptor beta chains below all came from one sample that was sequenced in a study of vaccination effects on CD4 cells after COVID-19 (dated by TCRdb to between 2020 and 2023). To identify antigen-specific CD4+ T cell clonotypes by their expansion, the ViraFEST assay first stimulated PBMC with viral peptide pools and then applied TCR sequencing. After less than 13 days of culture, CD4+ T cells were isolated with the EasySep CD4+ T cell isolation kit. The absence of prior SARS-CoV-2 infection in healthy vaccine recipients was confirmed by negative nucleocapsid antibodies before and after vaccination. These receptors' targets are unknown. Library construction relied on the immunoSEQ multiplex PCR assay. In TCRdb, the immuneACCESS table is reduced to in-frame sequences with V and J assigned. These tables do not hold every clone; where another copy was compared, an unresolved V gene accounts for under half, and the others remain unexplained. This sample gives tens of thousands of clones in total; 60% to 85% of them show up just once. Of the sample, about 10% is held by the ten largest clones.

The specimen was CD4+ T cells from PBMCs cultured with SARS-CoV-2 spike peptides, collected before COVID-19 vaccination. This specimen's cell subset or site label, interpreted: SARS-CoV-2 spike overlapping peptide pool stimulation. The receptors shown here come from a human donor who received a COVID-19 vaccine.

The genes are TRBV24-1 and TRBJ2-6; D may be TRBD1 (5 bases). The CDR3 extends over 15 amino acids. Looked up from germline, CDR1 is KGHDR and CDR2 is SFDVKD. Trimming stripped 4 bases from V and 4 bases from J, with 10 bases between. The chain's CDR3 is CATSDPRQGANVLTF. The CDR3 region has the DNA TGTGCCACCAGTGACCCTAGACAGGGGGCCAACGTCCTGACTTTC.

The rearrangement joins TRBV5-1 to TRBJ2-5, with D perhaps matching TRBD2 (5 bases). The CDR3 is made up of 17 amino acids. V lost 3 bases and J lost 1, with 19 bases in between. Germline V lookup: CDR1 SGHRS, CDR2 YFSETQ. Here the CDR3 reads CASSSNKAAVGQETQYF. CDR3 DNA: TGCGCCAGCAGCTCGAATAAAGCGGCAGTGGGCCAAGAGACCCAGTACTTC.

The chain carries TRBV28 and TRBJ1-2; the D gene is possibly TRBD1 (6 bases). Germline CDR1 MDHEN, CDR2 SYDVKM. The CDR3 totals 15 residues. Trimming took off 2 bases at V and 4 bases at J, with 14 bases between the two ends. CDR3 in amino acids: CASSLAQQGRYGYTF. CDR3 bases: TGTGCCAGCAGTTTAGCTCAACAGGGTCGCTATGGCTACACCTTC.